This T cell receptor beta chain was obtained from a study of shared clonotypes between healthy human individuals. The overall study: Participating donors consisted of a couple of women and a few men aged 18 to 49. The study's findings and limits: Generally, naive subsets (rather than memory subsets) showed larger estimated richness.

The CDR3 has 15 residues. Germline-derived CDR1 and CDR2 are KGHSH and LQKENI. V gave up 1 base and J gave up 1 base, with 8 bases separating them. TCRdb's table, derived via immunoSEQ multiplex PCR, lists solely in-frame clones and lacks some. The sample has approximately 1,500,000 clones, 98% seen once. Concerning this clone itself: Its antigen is still unknown. Other nucleotide sequences from this sample produce the same CDR3.

The chain has TRBV18 and TRBJ1-5, with D tentatively TRBD1 (5 bases). Sequencing input: naive CD4+ T cells sorted from blood. As for subset: CD45RA+ positively selected. The receptor's source is a man aged 30 to 39 in good health. The CDR3 region is CASSPRGESNQPQHF. The CDR3 DNA reads as TGTGCCAGCTCACCACGGGGGGAGAGCAATCAGCCCCAGCATTTT.